The 31 T cell receptor beta chains in this list originate from one sample, sequenced in a study of CD8 T cells in Susac syndrome. The RNA, roughly 0.45 to 1 ug, was put through reverse transcription using random hexamers. TCRdb redid the calling of the immunoSEQ multiplex PCR reads with MiXCR, one entry per CDR3 protein. The sample records a few hundred thousand distinct CDR3 sequences, about 91% being singletons. Sequencing was done on a sample of CD8+ T cells from PBMCs. The receptors come from a human donor with multiple sclerosis.

The chain recombines TRBV12-3 or TRBV12-4 with TRBJ2-2; 14 nucleotides match TRBD2. J lost 7 bases, V lost 5 bases, and 6 bases had no gene match. This CDR3 has 16 amino acids. The CDR3 DNA reads as TGTGCCAGCAGTCCGGGACTAGCGGGGGTAATCGGGGAGCTGTTTTTT. It specifies CASSPGLAGVIGELFF.

The rearrangement links TRBV27 to TRBJ2-7; 10 bases are shared with TRBD1. This CDR3 has 16 amino acids. J lost 2 bases, V lost 0 bases, and 4 bases had no gene match. Looked up from germline, CDR1 is MNHEY and CDR2 is SMNVEV (reference sequence). The CDR3 region is CASSLSGQGPTYEQYF. CDR3 in DNA: TGTGCCAGCAGTTTATCGGGACAGGGGCCCACCTACGAGCAGTACTTC.

In nucleotides, the CDR3 is TGTGCCAGCAGCCCGGGACTAGCGGGCCCCCTGGATACGCAGTATTTT. Translated, it gives CASSPGLAGPLDTQYF. The chain recombines TRBV28 with TRBJ2-3; TRBD2 matches at 12 bases. This CDR3 is built from 16 residues. The germline gives CDR1 MDHEN, CDR2 SYDVKM. The trim removed 6 bases at V and 6 bases at J, leaving 10 bases unmatched.

The chain uses TRBV11-1 and TRBJ2-1, with 7 bases aligning to TRBD2. Germline V CDR1 and CDR2: SGHAT, FQDESV (reference sequence). V gave up 2 bases and J gave up 9 bases; unmatched junction bases: 25. The CDR3 sequence is 20 residues long. The CDR3 region is CASSLPTSNLGLEPRGEQFF. CDR3 DNA: TGTGCCAGCAGCTTACCCACTAGTAACCTCGGACTAGAGCCTCGGGGTGAGCAGTTCTTC.

The rearrangement links TRBV29-1 to TRBJ2-3; TRBD1 or TRBD2 may be the D gene (6 bases each). This CDR3 contains 12 residues. Trimming took off 7 bases at V and 6 bases at J, with 14 bases between the two ends. Per the germline V gene, CDR1 is SQVTM and CDR2 is ANQGSEA. The CDR3 DNA reads TGCAGCGAACTGGAGGGGGGCGATACGCAGTATTTT. Translation: CSELEGGDTQYF.

V and J are TRBV15 and TRBJ2-3; D not certain. Trimming removed 4 bases at V and 0 bases at J, with 8 bases between. This CDR3 spans 14 amino acids. In germline, CDR1 is LNHNV, CDR2 YYDKDF (reference sequence). The DNA for the CDR3 is TGTGCCACCAGCAACACCTCTAGCACAGATACGCAGTATTTT. This encodes CATSNTSSTDTQYF.

The V gene is TRBV7-9, the J gene TRBJ1-2; 8 bases agree with TRBD1. The J segment lost 0 bases and the V segment lost 5 bases, leaving 14 bases of the junction unmatched. The CDR3 has 18 residues. The germline V gene has CDR1 SEHNR and CDR2 FQNEAQ (reference sequence). The CDR3, as DNA: TGTGCCAGCAGCCCGGTGAGTGGGACAGGCTTAGCTAACTATGGCTACACCTTC. Residues: CASSPVSGTGLANYGYTF.

Note on this clonotype: The junction differs from germline at one of its ends, possibly a read error. The chain's CDR3 is CASGQFGTSGGADTDTQYF. CDR3 DNA: TGTGCCAGCGGCCAATTCGGGACTAGCGGGGGGGCGGACACAGATACGCAGTATTTT. The chain joins TRBV3-1 to TRBJ2-3; 16 bases are a match to TRBD2. The CDR3 runs to 19 residues. CDR1 is LGHDT and CDR2 is YNNKEL in the germline V gene (reference sequence).

The chain links TRBV7-6 to TRBJ1-5, with unresolved D. Germline V CDR1 and CDR2: SGHVS, FNYEAQ. This CDR3 region has 13 residues. V was pared by 7 bases and J by 2 bases, with 9 bases between. As DNA, the CDR3 is TGTGCCAGCAAACGGCGGGGCAATCAGCCCCAGCATTTT. It translates to CASKRRGNQPQHF.

The genes are TRBV1 and TRBJ2-3; the listed D gene, TRBD2, was not tested against the DNA. TRBV1 is marked as a pseudogene. The CDR3 loop spans 18 amino acids. This CDR3 reads CTSSQDRKGRELTDTQYF. As DNA, the CDR3 is TGCACCAGCAGCCAAGATCGGAAAGGGCGGGAGCTGACAGATACGCAGTATTTT.

The chain couples TRBV5-1 to TRBJ2-7; D ambiguous. Germline-derived CDR1 and CDR2 are SGHRS and YFSETQ. V was trimmed by 2 bases and J by 4 bases, leaving 13 bases between them. The CDR3 loop spans 14 amino acids. The CDR3 region has the DNA TGCGCCAGCAGCTTCCCCGACGACTTATACGAGCAGTACTTC. Amino acid sequence: CASSFPDDLYEQYF.

The CDR3 DNA reads as TGTGCCAGCAGTTTAGTAGTGTCTAGCCCCGAGCAGTACTTC. Its translation: CASSLVVSSPEQYF. The rearrangement links TRBV12-3 or TRBV12-4 to TRBJ2-7, with D perhaps matching TRBD2 (5 bases). This CDR3 has 14 amino acids. V lost 1 base, J lost 6 bases, and 13 bases lay in between.

In DNA, the CDR3 is TGTGCCAGCAGCGTAGAACTCTTCCGGGACAATGAGCAGTTCTTC. It codes for CASSVELFRDNEQFF. The chain links TRBV9 to TRBJ2-1; no clear D. Trimming pared 0 bases from V and 5 bases from J, leaving 12 bases between. The V gene's germline CDR1 is SGDLS and CDR2 YYNGEE. The CDR3 spans 15 residues.

The chain joins TRBV4-3 to TRBJ1-3, with a possible D match to TRBD1 (6 bases). Germline V gene sequence: CDR1 LGHNA, CDR2 YSLEER. The CDR3 loop spans 17 amino acids. V was cut by 4 bases and J by 0 bases, with 16 bases left in between. The CDR3 DNA follows: TGCGCCAGCAGCCTCTCATCGGGACACTCCTCTGGAAACACCATATATTTT. Translated: CASSLSSGHSSGNTIYF.

The chain uses TRBV7-2 and TRBJ1-2, with D maybe TRBD1 (5 bases). This CDR3 spans 12 amino acids. Per the germline V gene, CDR1 is SGHTA and CDR2 is FQGNSA. Trimming removed 7 bases at V and 6 bases at J, with 12 bases between. CDR3 amino acids: CASTYGGDGYTF. The CDR3 DNA reads TGTGCCAGCACCTATGGGGGGGATGGCTACACCTTC.

The chain carries TRBV4-3 and TRBJ1-6; D gene uncertain. V was pared by 0 bases and J by 10 bases, with 16 bases between. Germline V lookup: CDR1 LGHNA, CDR2 YSLEER. The CDR3 runs to 16 residues. The CDR3 reads CASSQDGIDRYSPLHF. CDR3 DNA: TGCGCCAGCAGCCAAGATGGGATCGACCGTTACTCACCCCTCCACTTT.

The rearrangement uses TRBV19 and TRBJ2-2; D gene unclear. The V and J ends lost 2 bases and 8 bases respectively, with 15 bases between them. The germline V gene has CDR1 LNHDA and CDR2 SQIVND (reference sequence). CDR3 size: 15 residues. CDR3 region: CASSISLDARGELFF. The CDR3 DNA is TGTGCCAGTAGTATATCGTTGGACGCTCGGGGGGAGCTGTTTTTT.

CDR3 bases: TGTGCCAGCAGTTTACGACAGTTCACCGGGGAGCTGTTTTTT. Translating it yields CASSLRQFTGELFF. The rearrangement joins TRBV28 to TRBJ2-2; weak D call: TRBD1 (5 bases). This CDR3 is built from 14 residues. Trimming removed 2 bases at V and 4 bases at J, with 8 bases between. Germline CDR1 is MDHEN and CDR2 is SYDVKM.

The chain has TRBV7-2 and TRBJ2-3; D tentatively reads TRBD1 or TRBD2 (5 bases each). V lost 5 bases and J lost 2, with 14 bases in between. From germline, CDR1 is SGHTA and CDR2 FQGNSA. This CDR3 spans 15 amino acids. This CDR3 reads CASSPRGGTTDTQYF. In DNA, the CDR3 is TGTGCCAGCAGCCCCCGGGGTGGGACCACAGATACGCAGTATTTT.

This chain uses TRBV13 with TRBJ2-3; D is uncertain. Germline CDR1 reads PRHDT; CDR2 reads FYEKMQ (reference sequence). This CDR3 is 13 amino acids long. Trimming removed 6 bases at V and 3 bases at J, with 10 bases between. CDR3: CASRPSGTDTQYF. As DNA, the CDR3 is TGTGCCAGCAGACCAAGTGGAACAGATACGCAGTATTTT.

This sequence joins TRBV28 and TRBJ2-7; D might be TRBD1 (6 bases). The CDR3 has 14 amino acids. Germline V gene data show CDR1 as MDHEN and CDR2 as SYDVKM. Trimming removed 6 bases from V and 0 bases from J, with 12 bases in between. In nucleotides, the CDR3 is TGTGCCAGCAGGCAGACAGGTAGCTCCTACGAGCAGTACTTC. It encodes CASRQTGSSYEQYF.

This chain uses TRBV19 with TRBJ1-1; D uncertain. The CDR3 extends over 14 amino acids. V was shortened by 2 bases and J by 6 bases, with 13 bases between the two germline ends. CDR1 and CDR2 from the germline V gene are LNHDA and SQIVND (reference sequence). CDR3 DNA: TGTGCCAGTAGTATACGGGGTCTATCGGCTGAAGCTTTCTTT. Protein product: CASSIRGLSAEAFF.

The J gene is TRBJ2-2, the V gene TRBV6-2 or TRBV6-3, with TRBD1 identical over 10 bases. V lost 1 base and J lost 4; bases outside the gene matches: 21. The CDR3 has 22 amino acids. Germline CDR1 reads MNHEY; CDR2 reads SVGEGT. The CDR3 sequence is CASSYWVGTGDFSGPGTGELFF. In DNA form, the CDR3 reads TGTGCCAGCAGTTACTGGGTCGGGACAGGGGATTTCTCGGGGCCCGGCACCGGGGAGCTGTTTTTT.

This chain connects TRBV6-5 to TRBJ2-5, with D maybe TRBD2 (6 bases). V was pared by 2 bases and J by 5 bases, with 15 bases between. The germline gives CDR1 MNHEY, CDR2 SVGAGI. The CDR3 has 15 residues. The CDR3 spells CASSYPSGSGETQYF. CDR3 in DNA: TGTGCCAGCAGTTACCCCTCGGGTAGCGGTGAGACCCAGTACTTC.

The chain uses TRBV27 and TRBJ2-2; 7 bases align to TRBD1. V dropped 7 bases and J dropped 5; count of bases not matched to a gene: 10. The CDR3 runs to 15 residues. The V gene's germline CDR1 is MNHEY and CDR2 SMNVEV (reference sequence). The CDR3 reads CASTTGTAMTGELFF. In DNA form, the CDR3 reads TGTGCCAGCACAACCGGGACAGCGATGACCGGGGAGCTGTTTTTT.

This chain connects TRBV12-3 or TRBV12-4 to TRBJ2-1; D remains ambiguous. Trimming pared 6 bases from V and 5 bases from J, leaving 17 bases between. The length of the CDR3 is 15 residues. Here the CDR3 DNA reads TGTGCCAGCAGCACCTTATGGAGCGCCGACAATGAGCAGTTCTTC. Amino acid sequence: CASSTLWSADNEQFF.

V gene TRBV7-9 combines with J gene TRBJ2-1, with no clear D. There are 14 residues in the CDR3. Per germline, CDR1 SEHNR and CDR2 FQNEAQ (reference sequence). V was trimmed by 5 bases and J by 9 bases, leaving 17 bases between them. The DNA of the CDR3 is TGTGCCAGCAGCCCCTCTGGGGATTTGGGTGAGCAGTTCTTC. Protein sequence: CASSPSGDLGEQFF.

This clonotype was seen only once. This chain uses TRBV9 with TRBJ2-1; D possibly corresponds to TRBD1 (6 bases). Germline V gives CDR1 SGDLS, CDR2 YYNGEE. The CDR3 contains 15 residues. The ends were cut back, 0 bases at V and 4 bases at J, with 11 bases in the middle. CDR3 residues: CASSVAAGAYNEQFF. CDR3 in DNA: TGTGCCAGCAGCGTAGCGGCAGGGGCATACAATGAGCAGTTCTTC.

The rearrangement joins TRBV4-3 to TRBJ1-5; no firm D call. V lost 3 bases, J lost 9 bases, and 18 bases lay in between. Germline-derived CDR1 and CDR2 are LGHNA and YSLEER. The CDR3 loop spans 15 amino acids. This CDR3 reads CASSQEAGLLLPQHF. The CDR3 DNA follows: TGCGCCAGCAGCCAGGAGGCCGGCTTACTCTTGCCCCAGCATTTT.

The chain has TRBV14 and TRBJ2-1; 13 nucleotides line up with TRBD2. After removal of 5 bases from V and 7 bases from J, the junction contained 2 bases not matched to a gene. This CDR3 has 14 amino acids. The germline CDR1 and CDR2 sequences are SGHDN and FVKESK. The CDR3 DNA sequence: TGTGCCAGCAGCGGGACTAGCGGGAATAATGAGCAGTTCTTC. Encoded protein: CASSGTSGNNEQFF.

The chain carries TRBV9 and TRBJ2-3, with D maybe TRBD1 (5 bases). CDR1 SGDLS and CDR2 YYNGEE come from the germline V gene. V was cut by 0 bases and J by 5 bases, with 13 bases left in between. CDR3 size: 15 residues. The CDR3 coding sequence is TGTGCCAGCAGCGTAGGGGGCGCTGGTGGAGATACGCAGTATTTT. This gives the protein CASSVGGAGGDTQYF.